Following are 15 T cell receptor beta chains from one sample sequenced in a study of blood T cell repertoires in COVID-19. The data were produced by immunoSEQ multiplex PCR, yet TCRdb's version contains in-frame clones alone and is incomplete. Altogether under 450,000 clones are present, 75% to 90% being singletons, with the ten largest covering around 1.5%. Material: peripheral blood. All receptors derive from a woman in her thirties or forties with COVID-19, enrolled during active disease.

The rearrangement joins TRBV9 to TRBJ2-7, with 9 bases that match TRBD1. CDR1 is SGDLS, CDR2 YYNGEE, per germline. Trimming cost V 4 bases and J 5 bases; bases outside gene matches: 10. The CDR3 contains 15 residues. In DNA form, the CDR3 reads TGTGCCAGCAGCCCTCAGACAGGGGGAATAGACGAGCAGTACTTC. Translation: CASSPQTGGIDEQYF.

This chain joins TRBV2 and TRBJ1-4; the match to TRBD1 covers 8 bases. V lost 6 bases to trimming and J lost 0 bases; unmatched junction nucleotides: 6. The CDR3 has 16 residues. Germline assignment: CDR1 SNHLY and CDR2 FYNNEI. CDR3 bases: TGTGCCAGCAGGACGGACAGGGTGACAACTAATGAAAAACTGTTTTTT. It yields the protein CASRTDRVTTNEKLFF.

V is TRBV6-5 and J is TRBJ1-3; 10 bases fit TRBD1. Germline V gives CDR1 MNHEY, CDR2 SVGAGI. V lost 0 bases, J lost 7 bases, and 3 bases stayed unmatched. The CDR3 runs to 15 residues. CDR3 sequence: CASSYSGTGVNTIYF. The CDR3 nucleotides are TGTGCCAGCAGTTACTCCGGGACAGGGGTGAACACCATATATTTT.

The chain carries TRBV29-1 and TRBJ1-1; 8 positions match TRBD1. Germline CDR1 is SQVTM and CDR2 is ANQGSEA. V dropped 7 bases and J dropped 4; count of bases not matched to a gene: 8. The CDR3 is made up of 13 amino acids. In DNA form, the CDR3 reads TGCAGCGATGGACAGGGACGATCCACTGAAGCTTTCTTT. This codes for CSDGQGRSTEAFF.

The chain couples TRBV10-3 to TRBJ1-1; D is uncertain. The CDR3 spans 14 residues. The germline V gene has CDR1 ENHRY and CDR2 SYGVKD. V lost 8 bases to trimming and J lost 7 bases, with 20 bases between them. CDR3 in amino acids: CAIGPLGRFSEAFF. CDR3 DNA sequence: TGTGCCATCGGCCCACTCGGGAGATTCAGTGAAGCTTTCTTT.

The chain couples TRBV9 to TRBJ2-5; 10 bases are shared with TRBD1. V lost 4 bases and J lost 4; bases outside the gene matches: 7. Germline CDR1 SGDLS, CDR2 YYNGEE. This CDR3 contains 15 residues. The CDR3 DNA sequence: TGTGCCAGCAGCTACCGGACAGGGGGGGGAGAGACCCAGTACTTC. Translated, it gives CASSYRTGGGETQYF.

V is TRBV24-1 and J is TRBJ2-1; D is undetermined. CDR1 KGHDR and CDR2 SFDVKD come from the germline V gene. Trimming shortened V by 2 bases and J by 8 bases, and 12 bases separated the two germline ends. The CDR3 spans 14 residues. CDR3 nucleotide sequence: TGTGCCACCAGTGATTCGACTCCACGGGATGAGCAGTTCTTC. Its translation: CATSDSTPRDEQFF.

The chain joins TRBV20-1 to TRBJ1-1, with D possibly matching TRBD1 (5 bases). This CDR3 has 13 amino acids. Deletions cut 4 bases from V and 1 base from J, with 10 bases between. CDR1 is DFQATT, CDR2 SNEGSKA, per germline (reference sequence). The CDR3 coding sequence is TGCAGTGCTACTGACAGTTCGAACACTGAAGCTTTCTTT. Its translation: CSATDSSNTEAFF.

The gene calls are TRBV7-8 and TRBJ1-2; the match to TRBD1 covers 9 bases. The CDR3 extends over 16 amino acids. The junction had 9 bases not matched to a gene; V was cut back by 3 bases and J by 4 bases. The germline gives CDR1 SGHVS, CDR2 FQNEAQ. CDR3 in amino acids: CASSLGQGGEGYGYTF. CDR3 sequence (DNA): TGTGCCAGCAGCTTGGGACAGGGTGGGGAAGGCTATGGCTACACCTTC.

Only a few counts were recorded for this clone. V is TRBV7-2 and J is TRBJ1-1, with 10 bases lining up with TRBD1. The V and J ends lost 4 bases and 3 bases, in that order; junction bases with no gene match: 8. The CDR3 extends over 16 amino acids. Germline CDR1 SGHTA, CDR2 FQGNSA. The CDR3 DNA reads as TGTGCCAGCAGCTCCTACGGGACAGGGGTCGACACTGAAGCTTTCTTT. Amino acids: CASSSYGTGVDTEAFF. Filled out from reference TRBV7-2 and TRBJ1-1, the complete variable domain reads GAGVSQSPSNKVTEKGKDVELRCDPISGHTALYWYRQSLGQGLEFLIYFQGNSAPDKSGLPSDRFSAERTGGSVSTLTIQRTQQEDSAVYLCASSSYGTGVDTEAFFGQGTRLTVV.

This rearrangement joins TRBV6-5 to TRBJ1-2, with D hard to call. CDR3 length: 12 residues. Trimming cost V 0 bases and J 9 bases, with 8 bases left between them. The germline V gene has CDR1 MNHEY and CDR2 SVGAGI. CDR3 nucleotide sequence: TGTGCCAGCAGTTACTCCGGGAATCGCTACACCTTC. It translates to CASSYSGNRYTF.

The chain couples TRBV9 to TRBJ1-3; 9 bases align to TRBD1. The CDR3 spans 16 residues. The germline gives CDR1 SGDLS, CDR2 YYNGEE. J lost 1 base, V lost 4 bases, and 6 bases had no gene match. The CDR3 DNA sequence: TGTGCCAGCAGCAACCGGGACAGGGTGTCTGGAAACACCATATATTTT. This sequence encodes CASSNRDRVSGNTIYF.

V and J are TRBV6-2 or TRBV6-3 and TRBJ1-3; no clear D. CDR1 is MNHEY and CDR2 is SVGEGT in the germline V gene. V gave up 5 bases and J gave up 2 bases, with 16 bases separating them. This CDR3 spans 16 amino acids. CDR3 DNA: TGTGCCAGCAGTCGGCCCCGGGTCATCCCTGGAAACACCATATATTTT. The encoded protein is CASSRPRVIPGNTIYF.

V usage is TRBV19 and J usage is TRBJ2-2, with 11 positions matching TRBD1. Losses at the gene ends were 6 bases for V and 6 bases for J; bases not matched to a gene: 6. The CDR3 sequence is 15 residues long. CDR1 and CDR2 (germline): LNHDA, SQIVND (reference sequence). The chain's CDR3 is CASRPGQGGPGELFF. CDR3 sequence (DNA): TGTGCCAGTAGACCGGGACAGGGGGGCCCCGGGGAGCTGTTTTTT.

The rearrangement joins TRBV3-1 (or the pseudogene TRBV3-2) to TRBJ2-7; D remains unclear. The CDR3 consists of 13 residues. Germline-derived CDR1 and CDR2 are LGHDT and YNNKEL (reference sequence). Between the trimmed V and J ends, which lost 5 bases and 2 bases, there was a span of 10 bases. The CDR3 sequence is CASSSADTYEQYF. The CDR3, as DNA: TGTGCCAGCAGCTCGGCCGACACCTACGAGCAGTACTTC.